Shown below are 24 T cell receptor beta chains from a single sample sequenced in a study of T cells in Graves' hyperthyroidism and ophthalmopathy (dated by TCRdb to between 2019 and 2020). Preparation of the library involved multiplex PCR. The listed sequencing device is Illumina HiSeq 2000. The TCR beta CDR3 regions were amplified from RNA transcripts. The TCR CDR3 was subjected to a first round of RT-PCR using the HTBI primer set and the Qiagen OneStep RT-PCR kit. TCRdb ran its own pipeline on the public reads, namely fastp trimming at Q25 and MiXCR clone calling, and kept in-frame beta chains. A single entry per CDR3 protein holds the most common genes and DNA from its merged rows. In all, the sample holds over 550,000 distinct CDR3 sequences, and 16% of those were seen once. The ten largest make up around a sixth of the sample. Material: blood. These receptors were taken from a young woman with Graves' hyperthyroidism.

The sample holds a few counts of this clonotype. The CDR3 DNA reads TGTGCCAGCAGAGTATCCGGGACACCGGTCCACGAGCAGTACTTC. This sequence encodes CASRVSGTPVHEQYF. The V gene is TRBV28, the J gene TRBJ2-7; possible D gene TRBD1, 6 bases. This CDR3 has 15 residues. Trimming took off 6 bases at V and 5 bases at J, with 20 bases between the two ends. CDR1 and CDR2 (germline): MDHEN, SYDVKM.

This clonotype was picked up a small number of times. This chain connects TRBV2 to TRBJ2-7; D gene ambiguous. Per germline, CDR1 SNHLY and CDR2 FYNNEI. The CDR3 is made up of 13 amino acids. Trimming took off 1 base at V and 3 bases at J, with 7 bases between the two ends. In nucleotides, the CDR3 is TGTGCCAGCAGTGAAGAACTGGACTACGAGCAGTACTTC. As protein: CASSEELDYEQYF.

The genes are TRBV6-2 or TRBV6-3 and TRBJ1-1; possible D gene TRBD1, 6 bases. Trimming removed 6 bases at V and 4 bases at J, with 15 bases between. The germline CDR1 and CDR2 sequences are MNHEY and SVGEGT. This CDR3 comprises 14 residues. The CDR3 nucleotides read TGTGCCAGCAGCGTATCAGGGGTAGGCACTGAAGCTTTCTTT. Its translation: CASSVSGVGTEAFF.

This clonotype was observed at least ten times. The CDR3 sequence is CATSFTGCYEQYF. DNA for the CDR3: TGTGCCACCAGTTTCACAGGGTGCTACGAGCAGTACTTC. V gene TRBV24-1 combines with J gene TRBJ2-7; TRBD1 is a possible D gene (6 bases). Looked up from germline, CDR1 is KGHDR and CDR2 is SFDVKD. With 6 bases removed from V and 3 bases from J, the gap between germline ends came to 11 bases. The CDR3 contains 13 residues.

The sample holds a few counts of this clonotype. The chain combines TRBV6-5 with TRBJ2-3, with a tentative D call TRBD2 (7 bases). The CDR3 is made up of 15 amino acids. V was trimmed by 2 bases and J by 0 bases, leaving 9 bases between them. CDR1 and CDR2 from the germline V gene are MNHEY and SVGAGI. CDR3 nucleotides: TGTGCCAGCAGTTACAGGGGGGGAAGCACAGATACGCAGTATTTT. Translation: CASSYRGGSTDTQYF.

This clonotype was picked up many times. The genes are TRBV28 and TRBJ1-2, with 7 bases matching TRBD1. Germline values: CDR1 MDHEN, CDR2 SYDVKM. V trimming: 2 bases; J trimming: 4 bases; junction bases outside the gene matches: 4. The CDR3 runs to 14 residues. The CDR3 region is CASSLLTGSYGYTF. Here the CDR3 DNA reads TGTGCCAGCAGTTTACTGACAGGGTCCTATGGCTACACCTTC.

The chain employs TRBV6-2 or TRBV6-3 and TRBJ2-1; 10 bases match TRBD2. Germline CDR1 reads MNHEY; CDR2 reads SVGEGT. The junction had 9 bases not matched to a gene; V was cut back by 6 bases and J by 4 bases. The CDR3 contains 16 residues. CDR3 in DNA: TGTGCCAGCAGCCCCGGGACTAGCGCAAGATACAATGAGCAGTTCTTC. Protein product: CASSPGTSARYNEQFF.

This clonotype was counted ten times or more. The rearrangement links TRBV6-2 or TRBV6-3 to TRBJ2-4; D gene unclear. Germline V gives CDR1 MNHEY, CDR2 SVGEGT. The V and J ends lost 2 bases and 1 base respectively, with 18 bases between them. The CDR3 runs 18 residues. The CDR3 here is CASSYHFTVPKAKNIQYF. The CDR3 nucleotides are TGTGCCAGCAGTTACCACTTCACAGTTCCGAAGGCCAAAAACATTCAGTACTTC.

This clonotype was picked up a small number of times. At one of its ends the junction is not consistent with the germline gene, which may arise from a read error. V usage is TRBV7-2 and J usage is TRBJ1-6; 8 bases fit TRBD1. Germline CDR1 is SGHTA and CDR2 is FQGNSA. The CDR3 covers 15 residues. This CDR3 is CASSARTGYNPPLHF. The CDR3 region has the DNA TGTGCCAGCAGCGCCCGGACAGGGTATAATCCACCCCTCCACTTT.

This clonotype was picked up a small number of times. V and J are TRBV19 and TRBJ2-3; D unclear. The CDR3 has 13 residues. V was trimmed by 1 base and J by 0 bases, leaving 2 bases between them. CDR1 and CDR2 (germline): LNHDA, SQIVND (reference sequence). CDR3 in amino acids: CASSIGSTDTQYF. The CDR3 DNA reads TGTGCCAGTAGTATAGGCAGCACAGATACGCAGTATTTT.

This clonotype has only a few counts. The chain links TRBV6-1 to TRBJ2-7, with D tentatively TRBD1 or TRBD2 (5 bases each). The germline V gene has CDR1 MNHNS and CDR2 SASEGT. The CDR3 has 12 residues. V was trimmed by 10 bases and J by 0 bases, leaving 10 bases between them. This CDR3 reads CATGTDSYEQYF. The CDR3 coding sequence is TGTGCCACGGGGACGGACTCCTACGAGCAGTACTTC.

This clonotype appeared many times. The genes are TRBV6-2 or TRBV6-3 and TRBJ2-7; TRBD2 matches at 8 bases. The ends lost 0 bases at V and 1 base at J; junction bases unmatched: 5. This CDR3 is 16 amino acids long. Germline V lookup: CDR1 MNHEY, CDR2 SVGEGT. CDR3 nucleotide sequence: TGTGCCAGCAGTTACTCGACTAGCGAAGTATCCTACGAGCAGTACTTC. The encoded protein is CASSYSTSEVSYEQYF.

This clonotype has only a few counts. The chain uses TRBV20-1 and TRBJ2-7; the D gene is possibly TRBD2 (6 bases). With 3 bases removed from V and 3 bases from J, the gap between germline ends came to 15 bases. Looked up from germline, CDR1 is DFQATT and CDR2 is SNEGSKA (reference sequence). This CDR3 has 14 amino acids. CDR3: CSARDSGDFYEQYF. The CDR3 DNA sequence: TGCAGTGCTAGGGATAGCGGAGACTTCTACGAGCAGTACTTC.

This clonotype came up many times. The rearrangement links TRBV20-1 to TRBJ2-1; 8 bases align to TRBD2. The CDR3 totals 14 residues. Germline values: CDR1 DFQATT, CDR2 SNEGSKA (reference sequence). Trimming cost V 7 bases and J 4 bases; bases outside gene matches: 9. The CDR3 nucleotides are TGCAGTGTAAGCGACACTAGCGGATACAATGAGCAGTTCTTC. Amino acid sequence: CSVSDTSGYNEQFF.

The genes are TRBV5-6 and TRBJ1-6; D possibly corresponds to TRBD1 (5 bases). The CDR3 is 13 residues long. The V and J ends lost 3 bases and 12 bases respectively, with 13 bases between them. Germline-derived CDR1 and CDR2 are SGHDT and YYEEEE. CDR3 amino acids: CASSWDVTEPLHF. In nucleotides, the CDR3 is TGTGCCAGCAGCTGGGACGTAACGGAACCCCTCCACTTT.

This chain connects TRBV6-1 to TRBJ2-4; D call uncertain. The CDR3 has 12 amino acids. Looked up from germline, CDR1 is MNHNS and CDR2 is SASEGT. V lost 5 bases to trimming and J lost 5 bases, with 7 bases between them. The CDR3 spells CASSPAENIQYF. The CDR3 bases are TGTGCCAGCAGTCCTGCAGAAAACATTCAGTACTTC.

The chain is built from TRBV5-1 and TRBJ1-1, with D hard to call. This CDR3 spans 16 amino acids. V gave up 3 bases and J gave up 6 bases, with 21 bases separating them. Germline V lookup: CDR1 SGHRS, CDR2 YFSETQ. The CDR3 bases are TGCGCCAGCAGCTCGGACCTGACCCCCGTACCCCCTGAAGCTTTCTTT. It yields the protein CASSSDLTPVPPEAFF. The full variable domain, completed using reference TRBV5-1 and TRBJ1-1, is KAGVTQTPRYLIKTRGQQVTLSCSPISGHRSVSWYQQTPGQGLQFLFEYFSETQRNKGNFPGRFSGRQFSNSRSEMNVSTLELGDSALYLCASSSDLTPVPPEAFFGQGTRLTVV.

The V gene is TRBV19, the J gene TRBJ1-6; D might be TRBD1 (5 bases). The V gene's germline CDR1 is LNHDA and CDR2 SQIVND (reference sequence). This CDR3 is built from 15 residues. V gave up 7 bases and J gave up 6 bases, with 16 bases separating them. The CDR3 loop reads CASTKSQGTNSPLHF. The CDR3 bases are TGTGCCAGTACCAAATCTCAAGGGACTAATTCACCCCTCCACTTT. The variable domain in full, completed from reference TRBV19 and TRBJ1-6, reads DGGITQSPKYLFRKEGQNVTLSCEQNLNHDAMYWYRQDPGQGLRLIYYSQIVNDFQKGDIAEGYSVSREKKESFPLTVTSAQKNPTAFYLCASTKSQGTNSPLHFGNGTRLTVT.

This clonotype was detected many times. This chain links TRBV7-9 with TRBJ2-5; tentatively, D is TRBD2 (5 bases). V was clipped by 1 base and J by 10 bases, with 10 bases between them. The CDR3 spans 12 residues. Germline assignment: CDR1 SEHNR and CDR2 FQNEAQ (reference sequence). CDR3 coding DNA: TGTGCCAGCAGCTTAGATTCACGGGGCCAGTACTTC. As protein: CASSLDSRGQYF.

In its sample, this clonotype was seen many times. The gene calls are TRBV11-2 and TRBJ2-7, with a weak D call TRBD2 (6 bases). The V end lost 3 bases, the J end lost 4 bases, and 7 bases lay between the germline ends. The CDR3 runs to 12 residues. Germline CDR1 and CDR2: SGHAT and FQNNGV. This CDR3 is CASSFGRYEQYF. The CDR3 DNA reads TGTGCCAGCAGCTTTGGGAGGTACGAGCAGTACTTC. Based on the CDR3 plus reference TRBV11-2 and TRBJ2-7, the full variable domain is EAGVAQSPRYKIIEKRQSVAFWCNPISGHATLYWYQQILGQGPKLLIQFQNNGVVDDSQLPKDRFSAERLKGVDSTLKIQPAKLEDSAVYLCASSFGRYEQYFGPGTRLTVT.

This clonotype was detected ten times or more. The CDR3 here is CASSDMMGRLAGSGEQYF. CDR3 coding DNA: TGCGCCAGCAGTGACATGATGGGCCGGCTAGCGGGAAGTGGCGAGCAGTACTTC. The chain couples TRBV10-2 to TRBJ2-7, with 9 bases lining up with TRBD2. CDR1 and CDR2 (germline): WSHSY, SAAADI. This CDR3 has 18 residues. V lost 3 bases and J lost 6; bases outside the gene matches: 18.

For the CDR3, the DNA is TGTGCCAGCAGCTCCTTTTCAGATACGCAGTATTTT. It is translated as CASSSFSDTQYF. The chain uses TRBV7-2 and TRBJ2-3; D is uncertain. Germline V gene lookup returns CDR1 SGHTA and CDR2 FQGNSA. Trimming shortened V by 4 bases and J by 4 bases, and 6 bases separated the two germline ends. This CDR3 has 12 amino acids.

This chain uses TRBV5-5 with TRBJ1-2, with 7 bases aligning to TRBD1. Germline V gene sequence: CDR1 SGHKS, CDR2 YYEKEE (reference sequence). The CDR3 sequence is 14 residues long. Trimming cost V 4 bases and J 4 bases; bases outside gene matches: 7. The CDR3 region has the DNA TGTGCCAGCAGCCCGGGACAGATCTCCTATGGCTACACCTTC. Its protein product is CASSPGQISYGYTF.

This clonotype appeared a few times. The chain joins TRBV6-2 or TRBV6-3 to TRBJ2-2, with TRBD1 identical over 10 bases. CDR3 length equals 16 residues. Germline trimming cut 3 bases from V and 7 bases from J; bases unmatched to any gene: 8. Looked up from germline, CDR1 is MNHEY and CDR2 is SVGEGT. For the CDR3, the DNA is TGTGCCAGCAGTTATAAAGGACAGGGGGAGAGCGGGGAGCTGTTTTTT. Residues: CASSYKGQGESGELFF.